Listed here are 30 T cell receptor beta chains from one sample, sequenced in a study of siplizumab effects on memory and regulatory T cells. Profiled with immunoSEQ multiplex PCR; TCRdb holds only in-frame clones, not every one. Of over 80,000 clones listed, approximately 88% are singletons. Sequencing input: Tregs sorted from blood. Every receptor here comes from a human donor in good health.

V gene TRBV28 combines with J gene TRBJ1-5; TRBD1 might be the D (6 bases). V was shortened by 2 bases and J by 0 bases, with 11 bases between the two germline ends. Germline CDR1 and CDR2: MDHEN and SYDVKM. This CDR3 has 16 amino acids. CDR3 sequence (DNA): TGTGCCAGCAGTTTAAAACCAGGGGATAGCAATCAGCCCCAGCATTTT. Protein: CASSLKPGDSNQPQHF.

The chain employs TRBV7-3 and TRBJ1-3; D is ambiguous. This CDR3 contains 15 residues. Per germline, CDR1 SGHTA and CDR2 FQGTGA. V lost 5 bases to trimming and J lost 3 bases, with 14 bases between them. CDR3 DNA: TGTGCCAGCAGCCAAGACGCGGGGTTTGGAAACACCATATATTTT. Amino acids: CASSQDAGFGNTIYF.

The chain couples TRBV6-1 to TRBJ2-3; D call uncertain. V lost 1 base to trimming and J lost 2 bases, with 13 bases between them. Germline CDR1 is MNHNS and CDR2 is SASEGT. The CDR3 loop spans 16 amino acids. The CDR3 is CASSEVSNSLTDTQYF. As DNA, the CDR3 is TGTGCCAGCAGTGAAGTCTCGAACAGTCTCACAGATACGCAGTATTTT.

V is TRBV27 and J is TRBJ1-1; perhaps TRBD1 as D (5 bases). Trimming took 5 bases from V and 0 from J, leaving 7 bases between them. The CDR3 spans 13 residues. Germline CDR1 MNHEY, CDR2 SMNVEV (reference sequence). This CDR3 reads CASSRQLNTEAFF. The CDR3 region has the DNA TGTGCCAGCAGTCGACAGCTGAACACTGAAGCTTTCTTT.

In its sample, this clone was seen a few times. The chain combines TRBV11-2 with TRBJ2-7, with no clear D. V was clipped by 5 bases and J by 3 bases, with 20 bases between them. This CDR3 spans 16 amino acids. Germline V lookup: CDR1 SGHAT, CDR2 FQNNGV. CDR3 protein: CASSPDRKPIHYEQYF. The CDR3, as DNA: TGTGCCAGCAGCCCCGACCGAAAACCGATTCACTACGAGCAGTACTTC.

This sequence joins TRBV7-9 and TRBJ2-7, with a weak D call TRBD1 (6 bases). The germline V and J ends were trimmed by 6 bases and 2 bases, with 14 bases remaining between them. The CDR3 covers 14 residues. Germline-derived CDR1 and CDR2 are SEHNR and FQNEAQ (reference sequence). CDR3 residues: CASRPTGSTYEQYF. The CDR3 DNA follows: TGTGCCAGCAGACCGACAGGTTCAACCTACGAGCAGTACTTC.

The chain recombines TRBV7-9 with TRBJ1-2, with D perhaps matching TRBD1 (6 bases). The CDR3 loop spans 15 amino acids. Trimming stripped 5 bases from V and 8 bases from J, with 21 bases between. The germline V gene encodes CDR1 SEHNR and CDR2 FQNEAQ (reference sequence). The CDR3 here is CASSTQGAEVGGYTF. DNA for the CDR3: TGTGCCAGCAGCACACAGGGAGCTGAGGTCGGGGGCTACACCTTC.

This chain connects TRBV30 to TRBJ2-7, with TRBD1 matching over 10 bases. Germline loops: CDR1 GTSNPN, CDR2 SVGIG (reference sequence). After removal of 2 bases from V and 5 bases from J, the junction contained 9 bases not matched to a gene. The CDR3 runs 15 residues. The CDR3 nucleotides read TGTGCCTGGAGTAGTTTGGGACAGGGGATCGACGAGCAGTACTTC. Translation gives CAWSSLGQGIDEQYF.

V gene TRBV6-5 combines with J gene TRBJ2-7; D may correspond to TRBD1 or TRBD2 (7 bases each). Trimming cost V 5 bases and J 6 bases, with 20 bases left between them. Germline V gene sequence: CDR1 MNHEY, CDR2 SVGAGI. This CDR3 spans 15 amino acids. The chain's CDR3 is CASSPRGGRGFEQYF. The CDR3 DNA is TGTGCCAGCAGTCCCCGCGGGGGCAGGGGGTTCGAGCAGTACTTC.

The chain joins TRBV21-1 to TRBJ1-6; the DNA was not used to check the table's D call, TRBD1. TRBV21-1 is a pseudogene locus. The CDR3 extends over 16 amino acids. CDR3: CASLLTGNSYNSPLHF. CDR3 DNA sequence: TGTGCCAGCCTGCTGACAGGGAACTCCTATAATTCACCCCTCCACTTT.

The V gene is TRBV7-9, the J gene TRBJ1-2, with TRBD1 matching 9 bases. The CDR3 sequence is 13 residues long. The J segment lost 4 bases and the V segment lost 5 bases, leaving 2 bases of the junction unmatched. CDR1 is SEHNR, CDR2 FQNEAQ, per germline (reference sequence). The CDR3 loop reads CASSGGQGYGYTF. DNA for the CDR3: TGTGCCAGCAGCGGGGGACAGGGCTATGGCTACACCTTC.

This clone was observed a handful of times. V gene TRBV2 combines with J gene TRBJ1-2; TRBD1 matches 8 bases. CDR3 length: 14 residues. After removal of 6 bases from V and 2 bases from J, the junction contained 5 bases not matched to a gene. Per the germline V gene, CDR1 is SNHLY and CDR2 is FYNNEI. The CDR3 DNA sequence: TGTGCCAGCAGCAGGGGGCGCTTCAACTATGGCTACACCTTC. It translates to CASSRGRFNYGYTF.

This rearrangement joins TRBV7-2 to TRBJ1-4; 10 nucleotides align to TRBD1. The germline V gene encodes CDR1 SGHTA and CDR2 FQGNSA. The CDR3 is 16 amino acids. V gave up 5 bases and J gave up 1 base; unmatched junction bases: 4. The DNA for the CDR3 is TGTGCCAGCAGCCGACAGGGGGCAGGAACTAATGAAAAACTGTTTTTT. Translating it yields CASSRQGAGTNEKLFF.

The gene calls are TRBV27 and TRBJ2-2, with no clear D. Looked up from germline, CDR1 is MNHEY and CDR2 is SMNVEV (reference sequence). The CDR3 sequence is 14 residues long. The V end was cut by 7 bases, the J end by 6 bases, with 15 bases between. The CDR3 nucleotides are TGTGCCAGCACCCCCCAAGTTCTAGCCGGGGAGCTGTTTTTT. It encodes CASTPQVLAGELFF.

The V call is TRBV6-5, the J call TRBJ2-3; TRBD1 or TRBD2 may be the D gene (5 bases each). V lost 6 bases and J lost 4, with 17 bases in between. This CDR3 comprises 15 residues. Germline assignment: CDR1 MNHEY and CDR2 SVGAGI. The CDR3 loop reads CASSPGTPGADTQYF. Written as DNA, the CDR3 is TGTGCCAGCAGCCCCGGGACCCCAGGCGCAGATACGCAGTATTTT.

The genes are TRBV6-6 and TRBJ2-7, with a weak D call TRBD1 (5 bases). Germline CDR1 MNHNY, CDR2 SVGAGI (reference sequence). CDR3 size: 12 residues. V lost 6 bases to trimming and J lost 1 base, with 7 bases between them. CDR3 residues: CASRRQSYEQYF. The CDR3, as DNA: TGTGCCAGCAGGCGACAGTCCTACGAGCAGTACTTC.

The chain employs TRBV19 and TRBJ1-4, with no clear D. The CDR3 spans 14 residues. The V and J ends lost 6 bases and 5 bases respectively, with 13 bases between them. Germline V gives CDR1 LNHDA, CDR2 SQIVND (reference sequence). The CDR3 here is CASSGRGQNEKLFF. The CDR3 region has the DNA TGTGCCAGTAGCGGACGAGGTCAGAATGAAAAACTGTTTTTT.

V is TRBV7-6 and J is TRBJ2-1; TRBD2 is a possible D gene (6 bases). Trimming removed 0 bases at V and 7 bases at J, with 7 bases between. This CDR3 contains 13 residues. Germline assignment: CDR1 SGHVS and CDR2 FNYEAQ. The CDR3 reads CASSLAGGNEQFF. CDR3 sequence (DNA): TGTGCCAGCAGCTTAGCTGGAGGGAATGAGCAGTTCTTC.

This clone appeared a single time. The chain joins TRBV7-2 to TRBJ2-1; D is possibly TRBD2 (5 bases). This CDR3 comprises 13 residues. Germline V CDR1 and CDR2: SGHTA, FQGNSA. The V end was cut by 7 bases, the J end by 1 base, with 8 bases between. For the CDR3, the DNA is TGTGCCAGCACCAAGCGGTCCTACAATGAGCAGTTCTTC. Its protein product is CASTKRSYNEQFF.

The V call is TRBV7-6, the J call TRBJ1-1; TRBD1 matches 10 bases. The J segment lost 0 bases and the V segment lost 8 bases, leaving 9 bases of the junction unmatched. Germline-derived CDR1 and CDR2 are SGHVS and FNYEAQ. The length of the CDR3 is 16 residues. The CDR3: CASGWGTGDMNTEAFF. In DNA, the CDR3 is TGTGCCAGCGGCTGGGGGACAGGGGACATGAACACTGAAGCTTTCTTT.

This clone was detected ten times or more. The CDR3: CASSYSGAKNIQYF. The CDR3 bases are TGTGCCAGCAGTTACTCGGGAGCCAAAAACATTCAGTACTTC. V usage is TRBV6-5 and J usage is TRBJ2-4; D is unclear. Germline CDR1 MNHEY, CDR2 SVGAGI. The CDR3 contains 14 residues. Trimming took off 0 bases at V and 0 bases at J, with 3 bases between the two ends.

The rearrangement uses TRBV5-6 and TRBJ1-5; the D is unclear. Trimming took 3 bases from V and 0 from J, leaving 13 bases between them. The CDR3 totals 16 residues. Germline CDR1 SGHDT, CDR2 YYEEEE. The CDR3, as DNA: TGTGCCAGCAGCTCTAGGAGGCTATATAGCAATCAGCCCCAGCATTTT. Translated, it gives CASSSRRLYSNQPQHF.

This chain links TRBV4-2 with TRBJ2-5, with a possible D match to TRBD1 (5 bases). The CDR3 covers 16 residues. Germline-derived CDR1 and CDR2 are LGHNA and YNFKEQ. Between the trimmed V and J ends, which lost 4 bases and 4 bases, there was a span of 19 bases. The CDR3 DNA follows: TGTGCCAGCAGCCGGGTGGAAGGGGCTATCCCAGAGACCCAGTACTTC. It specifies CASSRVEGAIPETQYF.

The chain uses TRBV18 and TRBJ2-3; no clear D. V lost 0 bases and J 0 bases, leaving 16 bases between the germline ends. Germline-derived CDR1 and CDR2 are KGHSH and LQKENI. The CDR3 sequence is 18 residues long. The CDR3 sequence is CASSPPSLNRTSTDTQYF. The CDR3, as DNA: TGTGCCAGCTCACCACCCTCGCTCAACAGAACTAGCACAGATACGCAGTATTTT.

This chain links TRBV7-9 with TRBJ2-7; D might be TRBD2 (5 bases). V was pared by 0 bases and J by 7 bases, with 10 bases between. The CDR3 is 13 residues long. Germline V gene data show CDR1 as SEHNR and CDR2 as FQNEAQ (reference sequence). CDR3 nucleotide sequence: TGTGCCAGCAGCTTAGCCCTGAGGGATGAGCAGTACTTC. Its translation: CASSLALRDEQYF.

The CDR3 DNA follows: TGCGCCAGCAGCCAAGCGGGGAGCGGGGTCCACTACAATGAGCAGTTCTTC. Its translation: CASSQAGSGVHYNEQFF. This chain uses TRBV4-1 with TRBJ2-1; 7 bases are shared with TRBD2. Germline assignment: CDR1 MGHRA and CDR2 YSYEKL. With V trimmed by 1 base and J by 3 bases, 9 bases remained unmatched. The CDR3 covers 17 residues.

There are a few counts of this clone. The chain recombines TRBV10-3 with TRBJ1-5; 9 nucleotides match TRBD1. CDR3 length equals 14 residues. CDR1 and CDR2 (germline): ENHRY, SYGVKD. The V segment lost 10 bases and the J segment 5 bases; nucleotides outside the gene matches: 9. CDR3 in DNA: TGTGCCACTTCCGGGACAGGGCCAGATCAGCCCCAGCATTTT. The encoded protein is CATSGTGPDQPQHF.

The rearrangement joins TRBV5-4 to TRBJ1-2, with TRBD1 as a possible D gene (6 bases). V was trimmed by 6 bases and J by 4 bases, leaving 19 bases between them. Germline values: CDR1 SGHNT, CDR2 YYREEE (reference sequence). This CDR3 is 15 amino acids long. The DNA of the CDR3 is TGTGCCAGCAAAGGGATCCGGGGGGCATCCTATGGCTACACCTTC. This gives the protein CASKGIRGASYGYTF. Full variable domain (remainder filled in from reference TRBV5-4 and TRBJ1-2): ETGVTQSPTHLIKTRGQQVTLRCSSQSGHNTVSWYQQALGQGPQFIFQYYREEENGRGNFPPRFSGLQFPNYSSELNVNALELDDSALYLCASKGIRGASYGYTFGSGTRLTVV.

The V and J genes are TRBV7-9 and TRBJ1-5; the D is unclear. Trimming cost V 4 bases and J 5 bases, with 6 bases left between them. Germline V gives CDR1 SEHNR, CDR2 FQNEAQ (reference sequence). CDR3 length: 12 amino acids. The CDR3 is CASSSYDQPQHF. The CDR3 nucleotides are TGTGCCAGCAGCTCATATGATCAGCCCCAGCATTTT. Based on the CDR3 plus reference TRBV7-9 and TRBJ1-5, the full variable domain is DTGVSQNPRHKITKRGQNVTFRCDPISEHNRLYWYRQTLGQGPEFLTYFQNEAQLEKSRLLSDRFSAERPKGSFSTLEIQRTEQGDSAMYLCASSSYDQPQHFGDGTRLSIL.

The chain carries TRBV10-3 and TRBJ2-3; D may be TRBD1 (6 bases). This CDR3 region has 14 residues. The V and J ends lost 8 bases and 0 bases respectively, with 12 bases between them. Germline assignment: CDR1 ENHRY and CDR2 SYGVKD. CDR3 DNA sequence: TGTGCCATCGGCAGGACAGCTAGCACAGATACGCAGTATTTT. It codes for CAIGRTASTDTQYF.